This T cell receptor beta chain is from a study of T cells in Graves' hyperthyroidism and ophthalmopathy. With 0 bases removed from V and 6 bases from J, the gap between germline ends came to 13 bases. Germline lookup yields CDR1 SGHRS and CDR2 YFSETQ. This CDR3 has 15 residues. Researchers amplified the TCR beta CDR3 regions from RNA transcripts. The TCR CDR3 was amplified in a first-round RT-PCR using the HTBI primer set. MiXCR, applied by TCRdb to the multiplex PCR reads, yields one record per CDR3 protein. The sample has fewer than 700,000 distinct CDR3 sequences, 16% seen once. This sequence was found in a woman under 40 with Graves' hyperthyroidism. The material sequenced was blood. V and J are TRBV5-1 and TRBJ2-1, with a tentative D call TRBD1 (5 bases). CDR3 in amino acids: CASSLADTFTNEQFF. The CDR3 DNA reads as TGCGCCAGCAGCTTGGCGGACACCTTCACCAATGAGCAGTTCTTC. Drawing the rest from reference TRBV5-1 and TRBJ2-1, the complete variable domain is KAGVTQTPRYLIKTRGQQVTLSCSPISGHRSVSWYQQTPGQGLQFLFEYFSETQRNKGNFPGRFSGRQFSNSRSEMNVSTLELGDSALYLCASSLADTFTNEQFFGPGTRLTVL.